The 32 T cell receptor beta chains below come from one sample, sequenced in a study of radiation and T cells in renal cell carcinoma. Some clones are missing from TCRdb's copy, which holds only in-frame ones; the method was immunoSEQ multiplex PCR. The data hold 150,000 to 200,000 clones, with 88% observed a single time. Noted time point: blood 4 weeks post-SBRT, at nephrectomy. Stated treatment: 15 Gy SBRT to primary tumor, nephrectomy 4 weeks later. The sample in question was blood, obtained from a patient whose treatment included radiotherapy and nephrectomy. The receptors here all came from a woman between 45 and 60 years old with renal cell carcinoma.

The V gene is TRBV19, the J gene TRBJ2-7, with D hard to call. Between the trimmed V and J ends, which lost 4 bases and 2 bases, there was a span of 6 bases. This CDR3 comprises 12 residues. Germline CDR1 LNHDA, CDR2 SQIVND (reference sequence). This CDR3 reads CASSNIPYEQYF. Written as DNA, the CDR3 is TGTGCCAGTAGTAATATCCCCTACGAGCAGTACTTC.

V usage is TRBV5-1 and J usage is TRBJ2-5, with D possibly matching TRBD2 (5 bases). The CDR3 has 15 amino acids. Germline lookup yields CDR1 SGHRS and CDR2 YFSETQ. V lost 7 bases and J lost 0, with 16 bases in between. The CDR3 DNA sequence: TGCGCCAGCCAACCGACGGGATCCTACCAAGAGACCCAGTACTTC. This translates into CASQPTGSYQETQYF. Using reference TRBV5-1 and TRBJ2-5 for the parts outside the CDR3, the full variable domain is KAGVTQTPRYLIKTRGQQVTLSCSPISGHRSVSWYQQTPGQGLQFLFEYFSETQRNKGNFPGRFSGRQFSNSRSEMNVSTLELGDSALYLCASQPTGSYQETQYFGPGTRLLVL.

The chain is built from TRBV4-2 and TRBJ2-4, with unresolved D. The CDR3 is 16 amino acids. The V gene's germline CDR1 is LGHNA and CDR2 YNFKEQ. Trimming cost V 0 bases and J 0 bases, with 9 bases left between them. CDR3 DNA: TGTGCCAGCAGCCAAGAGCTGACTCGAGCCAAAAACATTCAGTACTTC. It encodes CASSQELTRAKNIQYF.

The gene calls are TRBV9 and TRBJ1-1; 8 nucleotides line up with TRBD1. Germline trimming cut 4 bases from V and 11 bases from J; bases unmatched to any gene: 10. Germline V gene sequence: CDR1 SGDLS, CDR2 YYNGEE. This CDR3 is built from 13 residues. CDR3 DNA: TGTGCCAGCAGCCGAGGACAGGGCGGAGCGGCTTTCTTT. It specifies CASSRGQGGAAFF.

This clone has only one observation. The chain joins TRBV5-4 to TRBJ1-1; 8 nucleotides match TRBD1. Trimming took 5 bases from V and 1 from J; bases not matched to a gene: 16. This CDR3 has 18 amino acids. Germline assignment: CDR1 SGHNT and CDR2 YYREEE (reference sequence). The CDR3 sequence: CASRPTGVIGRTNTEAFF. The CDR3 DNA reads TGTGCCAGCAGGCCGACAGGGGTTATTGGTCGGACGAACACTGAAGCTTTCTTT.

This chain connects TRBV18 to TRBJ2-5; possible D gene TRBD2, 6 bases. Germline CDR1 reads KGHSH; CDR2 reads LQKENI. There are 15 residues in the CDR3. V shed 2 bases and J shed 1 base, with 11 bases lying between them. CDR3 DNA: TGTGCCAGCTCACCATTTTTCGGGGGCCAAGAGACCCAGTACTTC. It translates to CASSPFFGGQETQYF.

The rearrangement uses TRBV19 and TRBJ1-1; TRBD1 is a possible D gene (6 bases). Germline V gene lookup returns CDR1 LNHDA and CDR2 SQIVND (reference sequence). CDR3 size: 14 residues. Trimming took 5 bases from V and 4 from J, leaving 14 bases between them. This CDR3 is CASSATQGITEAFF. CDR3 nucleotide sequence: TGTGCCAGTAGTGCAACACAGGGTATCACTGAAGCTTTCTTT. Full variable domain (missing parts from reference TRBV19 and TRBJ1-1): DGGITQSPKYLFRKEGQNVTLSCEQNLNHDAMYWYRQDPGQGLRLIYYSQIVNDFQKGDIAEGYSVSREKKESFPLTVTSAQKNPTAFYLCASSATQGITEAFFGQGTRLTVV.

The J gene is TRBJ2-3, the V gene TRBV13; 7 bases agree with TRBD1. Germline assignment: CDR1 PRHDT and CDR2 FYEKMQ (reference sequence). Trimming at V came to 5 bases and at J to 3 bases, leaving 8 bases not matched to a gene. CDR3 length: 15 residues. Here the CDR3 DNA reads TGTGCCAGCAGCCCCACAGGGGCAGAGACAGATACGCAGTATTTT. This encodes CASSPTGAETDTQYF.

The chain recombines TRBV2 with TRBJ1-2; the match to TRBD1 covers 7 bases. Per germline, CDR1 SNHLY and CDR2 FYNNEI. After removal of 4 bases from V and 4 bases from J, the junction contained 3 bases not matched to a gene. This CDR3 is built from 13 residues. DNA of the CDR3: TGTGCCAGCAGTGTTGGGGACAGCTATGGCTACACCTTC. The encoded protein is CASSVGDSYGYTF.

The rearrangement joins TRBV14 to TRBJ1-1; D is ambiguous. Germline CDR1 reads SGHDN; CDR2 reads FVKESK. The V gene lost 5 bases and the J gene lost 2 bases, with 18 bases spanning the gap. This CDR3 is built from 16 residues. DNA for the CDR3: TGTGCCAGCAGCGCTATGCCATTGGGGTTAAACACTGAAGCTTTCTTT. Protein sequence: CASSAMPLGLNTEAFF.

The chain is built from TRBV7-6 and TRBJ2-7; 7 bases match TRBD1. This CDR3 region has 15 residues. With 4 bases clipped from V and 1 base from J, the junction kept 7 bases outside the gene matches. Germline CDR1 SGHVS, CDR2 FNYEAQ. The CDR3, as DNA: TGTGCCAGCAGCTCGGACGAACAGGGGTCCTACGAGCAGTACTTC. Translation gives CASSSDEQGSYEQYF.

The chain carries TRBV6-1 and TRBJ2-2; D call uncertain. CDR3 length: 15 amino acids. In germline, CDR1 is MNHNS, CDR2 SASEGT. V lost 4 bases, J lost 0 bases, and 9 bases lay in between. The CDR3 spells CASSVYGANTGELFF. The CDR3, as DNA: TGTGCCAGCAGTGTTTACGGAGCGAACACCGGGGAGCTGTTTTTT.

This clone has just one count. The CDR3 region has the DNA TGCGCCAGCAGCCAAGAGTGGGGTGGGAATCAGCCCCAGCATTTT. It is translated as CASSQEWGGNQPQHF. The chain is built from TRBV4-1 and TRBJ1-5; D unresolved. CDR1 and CDR2 (germline): MGHRA, YSYEKL. Trimming left V 0 bases short and J 4 bases short, with 10 bases between. The CDR3 runs to 15 residues.

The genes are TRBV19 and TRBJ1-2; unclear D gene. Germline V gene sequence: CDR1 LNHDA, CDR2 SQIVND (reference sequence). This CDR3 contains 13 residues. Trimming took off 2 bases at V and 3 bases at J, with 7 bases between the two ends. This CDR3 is CASSIYGDYGYTF. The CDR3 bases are TGTGCCAGTAGTATATACGGGGACTATGGCTACACCTTC.

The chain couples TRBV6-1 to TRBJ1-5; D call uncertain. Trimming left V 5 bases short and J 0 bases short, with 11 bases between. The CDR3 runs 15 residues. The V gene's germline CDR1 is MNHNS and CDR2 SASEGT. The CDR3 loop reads CASSSTRSSNQPQHF. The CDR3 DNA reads TGTGCCAGCAGTAGCACACGGAGTAGCAATCAGCCCCAGCATTTT.

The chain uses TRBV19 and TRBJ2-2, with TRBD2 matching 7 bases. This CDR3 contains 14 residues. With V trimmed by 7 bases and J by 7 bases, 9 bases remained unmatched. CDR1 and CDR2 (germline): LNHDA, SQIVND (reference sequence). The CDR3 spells CASIPTSAGGELFF. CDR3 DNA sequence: TGTGCCAGTATCCCCACTAGCGCCGGCGGGGAGCTGTTTTTT.

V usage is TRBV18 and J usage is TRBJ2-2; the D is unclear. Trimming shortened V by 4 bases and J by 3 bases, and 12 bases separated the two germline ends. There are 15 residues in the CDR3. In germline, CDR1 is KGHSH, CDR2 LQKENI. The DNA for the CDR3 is TGTGCCAGCTCACTGCAGACTTTAGACACCGGGGAGCTGTTTTTT. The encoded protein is CASSLQTLDTGELFF.

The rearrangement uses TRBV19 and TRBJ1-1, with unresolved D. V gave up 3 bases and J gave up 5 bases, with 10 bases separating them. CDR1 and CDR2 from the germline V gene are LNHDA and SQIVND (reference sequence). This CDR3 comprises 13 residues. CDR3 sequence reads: CASSINRETEAFF. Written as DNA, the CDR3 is TGTGCCAGTAGTATTAATAGGGAGACTGAAGCTTTCTTT.

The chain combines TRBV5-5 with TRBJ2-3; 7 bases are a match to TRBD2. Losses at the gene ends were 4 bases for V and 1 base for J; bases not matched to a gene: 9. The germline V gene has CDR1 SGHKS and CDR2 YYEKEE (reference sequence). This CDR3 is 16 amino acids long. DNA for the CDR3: TGTGCCAGCAGCACACTAGCGCAGGGAGGCACAGATACGCAGTATTTT. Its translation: CASSTLAQGGTDTQYF.

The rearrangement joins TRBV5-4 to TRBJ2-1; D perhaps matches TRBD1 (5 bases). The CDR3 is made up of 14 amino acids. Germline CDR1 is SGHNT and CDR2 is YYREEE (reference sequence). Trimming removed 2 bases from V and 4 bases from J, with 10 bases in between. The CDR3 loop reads CASSLRGKYNEQFF. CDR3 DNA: TGTGCCAGCAGCTTAAGGGGAAAATACAATGAGCAGTTCTTC.

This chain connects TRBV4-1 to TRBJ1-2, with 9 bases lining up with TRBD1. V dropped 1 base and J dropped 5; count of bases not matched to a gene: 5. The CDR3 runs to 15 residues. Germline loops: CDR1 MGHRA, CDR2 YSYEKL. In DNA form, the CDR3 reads TGCGCCAGCAGCCAAGGCACAGGGGGCCAGTATGGCTACACCTTC. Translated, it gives CASSQGTGGQYGYTF.

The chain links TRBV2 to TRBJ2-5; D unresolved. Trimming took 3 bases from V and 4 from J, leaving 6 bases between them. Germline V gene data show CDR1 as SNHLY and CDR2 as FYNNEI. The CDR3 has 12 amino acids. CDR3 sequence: CASSELVETQYF. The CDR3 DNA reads TGTGCCAGCAGTGAGTTGGTAGAGACCCAGTACTTC.

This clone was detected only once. The CDR3: CASSLQGYEQFF. As DNA, the CDR3 is TGCGCCAGCAGCCTGCAGGGGTATGAGCAGTTCTTC. The chain employs TRBV5-1 and TRBJ2-1, with D tentatively TRBD1 (6 bases). Between the trimmed V and J ends, which lost 4 bases and 8 bases, there was a span of 10 bases. The CDR3 runs 12 residues. CDR1 and CDR2 from the germline V gene are SGHRS and YFSETQ.

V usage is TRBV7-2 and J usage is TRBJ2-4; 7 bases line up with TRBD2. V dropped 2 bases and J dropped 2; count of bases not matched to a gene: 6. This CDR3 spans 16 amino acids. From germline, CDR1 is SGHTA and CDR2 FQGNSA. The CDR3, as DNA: TGTGCCAGCAGCTTATCGACAAGCGGGACCAAAAACATTCAGTACTTC. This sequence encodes CASSLSTSGTKNIQYF.

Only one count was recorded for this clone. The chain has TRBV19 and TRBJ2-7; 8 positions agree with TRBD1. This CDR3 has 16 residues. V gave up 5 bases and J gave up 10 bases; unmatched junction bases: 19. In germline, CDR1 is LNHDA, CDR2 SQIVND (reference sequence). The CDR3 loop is CASSRVGTGRSFAQYF. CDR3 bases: TGTGCCAGTAGTCGAGTGGGGACAGGAAGAAGTTTCGCCCAGTACTTC.

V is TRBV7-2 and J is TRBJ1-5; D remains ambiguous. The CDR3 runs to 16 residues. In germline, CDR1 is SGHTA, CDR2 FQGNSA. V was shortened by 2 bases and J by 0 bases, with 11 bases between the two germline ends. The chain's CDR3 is CASSLSVQVSNQPQHF. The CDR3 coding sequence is TGTGCCAGCAGCTTATCCGTCCAAGTTAGCAATCAGCCCCAGCATTTT.

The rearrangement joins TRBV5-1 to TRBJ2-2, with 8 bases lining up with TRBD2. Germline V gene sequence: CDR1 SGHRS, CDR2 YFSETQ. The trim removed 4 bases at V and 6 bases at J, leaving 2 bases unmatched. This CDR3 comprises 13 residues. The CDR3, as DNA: TGCGCCAGCAGCGCGACTAGCGCCGGGGAGCTGTTTTTT. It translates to CASSATSAGELFF.

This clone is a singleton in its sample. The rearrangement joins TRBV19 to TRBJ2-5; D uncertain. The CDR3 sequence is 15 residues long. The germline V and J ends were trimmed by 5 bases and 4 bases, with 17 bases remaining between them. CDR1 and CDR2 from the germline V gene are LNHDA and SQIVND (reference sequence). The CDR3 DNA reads TGTGCCAGTAGTCCCCAAATGAATAGGCGAGAGACCCAGTACTTC. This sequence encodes CASSPQMNRRETQYF.

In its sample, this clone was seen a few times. CDR3 DNA sequence: TGCGCCAGCAGCTTGGAGGGCACCTATAATTCACCCCTCCACTTT. It yields the protein CASSLEGTYNSPLHF. The V and J genes are TRBV5-1 and TRBJ1-6, with D uncertain. Germline V gene sequence: CDR1 SGHRS, CDR2 YFSETQ. The CDR3 is made up of 15 amino acids. V lost 0 bases, J lost 2 bases, and 6 bases lay in between.

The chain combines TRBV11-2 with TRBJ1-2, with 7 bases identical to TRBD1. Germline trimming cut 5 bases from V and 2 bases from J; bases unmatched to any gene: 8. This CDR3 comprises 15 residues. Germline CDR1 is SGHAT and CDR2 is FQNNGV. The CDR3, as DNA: TGTGCCAGCAGCCCGCAAGAGACAGGGAACTATGGCTACACCTTC. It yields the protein CASSPQETGNYGYTF.

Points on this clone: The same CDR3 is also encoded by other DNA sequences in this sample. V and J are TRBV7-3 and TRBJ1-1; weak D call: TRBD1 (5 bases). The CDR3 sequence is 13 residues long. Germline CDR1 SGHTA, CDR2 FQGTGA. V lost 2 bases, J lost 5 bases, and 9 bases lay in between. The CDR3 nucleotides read TGTGCCAGCAGCTTAGGGGCGGGGACTGAAGCTTTCTTT. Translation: CASSLGAGTEAFF.

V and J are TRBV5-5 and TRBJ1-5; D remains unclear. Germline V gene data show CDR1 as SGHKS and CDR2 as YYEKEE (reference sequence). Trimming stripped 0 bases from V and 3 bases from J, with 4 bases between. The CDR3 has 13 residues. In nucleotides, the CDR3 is TGTGCCAGCAGCTTGGACCTCAATCAGCCCCAGCATTTT. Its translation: CASSLDLNQPQHF.